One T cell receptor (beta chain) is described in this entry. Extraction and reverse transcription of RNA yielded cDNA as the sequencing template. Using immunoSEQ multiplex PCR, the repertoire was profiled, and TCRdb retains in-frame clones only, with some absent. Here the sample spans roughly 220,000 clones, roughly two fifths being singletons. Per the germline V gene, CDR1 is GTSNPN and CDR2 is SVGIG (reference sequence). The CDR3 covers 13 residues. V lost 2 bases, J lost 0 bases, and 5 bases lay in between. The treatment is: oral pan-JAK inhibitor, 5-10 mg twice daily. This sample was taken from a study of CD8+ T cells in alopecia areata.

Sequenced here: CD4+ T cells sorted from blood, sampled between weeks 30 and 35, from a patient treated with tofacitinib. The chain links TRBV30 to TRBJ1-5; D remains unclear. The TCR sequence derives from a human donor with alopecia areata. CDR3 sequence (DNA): TGTGCCTGGAGTACGAATAGCAATCAGCCCCAGCATTTT. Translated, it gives CAWSTNSNQPQHF.